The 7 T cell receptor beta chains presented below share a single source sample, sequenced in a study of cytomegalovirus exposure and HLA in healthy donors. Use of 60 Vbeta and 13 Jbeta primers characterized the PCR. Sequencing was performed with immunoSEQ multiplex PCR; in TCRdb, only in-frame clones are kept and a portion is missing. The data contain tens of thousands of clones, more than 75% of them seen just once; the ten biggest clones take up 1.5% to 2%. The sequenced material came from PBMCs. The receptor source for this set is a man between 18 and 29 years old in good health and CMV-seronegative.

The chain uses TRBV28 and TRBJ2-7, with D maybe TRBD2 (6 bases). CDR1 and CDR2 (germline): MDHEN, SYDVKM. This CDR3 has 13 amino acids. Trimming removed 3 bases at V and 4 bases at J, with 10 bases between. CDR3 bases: TGTGCCAGCAGTTTTTCCGGGGGTTACGAGCAGTACTTC. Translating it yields CASSFSGGYEQYF.

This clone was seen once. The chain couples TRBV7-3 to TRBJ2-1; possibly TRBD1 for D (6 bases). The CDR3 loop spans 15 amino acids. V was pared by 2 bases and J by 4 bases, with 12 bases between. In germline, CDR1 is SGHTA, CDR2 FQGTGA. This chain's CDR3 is CASSLERGTYNEQFF. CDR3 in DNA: TGTGCCAGCAGCTTAGAACGTGGGACATACAATGAGCAGTTCTTC.

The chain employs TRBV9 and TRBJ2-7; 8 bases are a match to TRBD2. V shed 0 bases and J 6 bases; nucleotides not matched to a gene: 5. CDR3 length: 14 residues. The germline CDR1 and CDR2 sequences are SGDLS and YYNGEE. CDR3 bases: TGTGCCAGCAGCGTAGCCAGCGGGGGTGCCGAGCAGTACTTC. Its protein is CASSVASGGAEQYF.

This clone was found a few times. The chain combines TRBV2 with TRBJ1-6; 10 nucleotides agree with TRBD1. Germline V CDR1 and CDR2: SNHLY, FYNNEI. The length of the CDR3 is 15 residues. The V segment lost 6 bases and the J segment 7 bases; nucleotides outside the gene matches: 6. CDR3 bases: TGTGCCAGCAGGCGGGACAGGGGTTACAATTCACCCCTCCACTTT. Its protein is CASRRDRGYNSPLHF.

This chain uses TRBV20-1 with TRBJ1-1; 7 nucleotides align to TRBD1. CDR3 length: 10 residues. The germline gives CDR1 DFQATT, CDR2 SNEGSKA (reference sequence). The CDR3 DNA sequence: TGCAGGCAGGGGGTCACTGAAGCTTTCTTT. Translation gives CRQGVTEAFF.

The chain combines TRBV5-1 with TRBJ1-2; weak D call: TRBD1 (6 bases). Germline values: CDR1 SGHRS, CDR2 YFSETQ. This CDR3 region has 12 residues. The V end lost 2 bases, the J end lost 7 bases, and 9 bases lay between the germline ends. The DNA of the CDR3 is TGCGCCAGCAGCTTAGGGGGGGCTGGCTACACCTTC. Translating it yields CASSLGGAGYTF. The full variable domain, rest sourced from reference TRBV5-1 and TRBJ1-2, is KAGVTQTPRYLIKTRGQQVTLSCSPISGHRSVSWYQQTPGQGLQFLFEYFSETQRNKGNFPGRFSGRQFSNSRSEMNVSTLELGDSALYLCASSLGGAGYTFGSGTRLTVV.

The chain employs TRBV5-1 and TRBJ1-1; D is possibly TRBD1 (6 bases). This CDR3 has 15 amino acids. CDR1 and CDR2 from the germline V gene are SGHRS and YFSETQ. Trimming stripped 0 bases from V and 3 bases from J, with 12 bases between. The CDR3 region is CASSLVGGADTEAFF. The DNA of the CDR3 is TGCGCCAGCAGCTTGGTTGGGGGCGCCGACACTGAAGCTTTCTTT.